The 29 T cell receptor beta chains presented below share a single source sample, sequenced in a study of T cell clonotyping in hematopoietic cell transplantation. Data came from immunoSEQ multiplex PCR; TCRdb stores just in-frame clones and leaves some out. Here the sample spans some 49,000 clones, 86% being singletons. Time point of the sample: recipient sample about 28 days before transplant, after cytoreduction. Sequenced here: peripheral blood mononuclear cells, sampled before stem cell transplant. Every receptor here comes from a man aged 55 to 69 with biphenotypic leukemia. Some clones in this sample may be carry-over from other donors' samples.

The J gene is TRBJ2-7, the V gene TRBV5-1; D is possibly TRBD2 (5 bases). V dropped 0 bases and J dropped 2 bases, with 15 bases sitting between them. The CDR3 runs 16 residues. The germline gives CDR1 SGHRS, CDR2 YFSETQ. The CDR3 loop is CASSLVAGADPYEQYF. For the CDR3, the DNA is TGCGCCAGCAGCTTGGTCGCAGGAGCGGACCCCTACGAGCAGTACTTC.

CDR3: CASSLARRSYEQYF. Written as DNA, the CDR3 is TGTGCCAGCAGCTTGGCGAGGAGATCCTACGAGCAGTACTTC. The chain uses TRBV5-8 and TRBJ2-7; D remains unclear. Germline V gene sequence: CDR1 SGHTS, CDR2 YDEGEE. Trimming left V 0 bases short and J 1 base short, with 8 bases between. The CDR3 extends over 14 amino acids.

The rearrangement joins TRBV30 to TRBJ2-7, with D possibly being TRBD1 or TRBD2 (5 bases each). This CDR3 is built from 12 residues. Per the germline V gene, CDR1 is GTSNPN and CDR2 is SVGIG (reference sequence). Between the trimmed V and J ends, which lost 0 bases and 8 bases, there was a span of 11 bases. This CDR3 reads CAWSVPGAKQYF. The CDR3 DNA is TGTGCCTGGAGTGTACCCGGGGCAAAGCAGTACTTC.

This clone appeared a few times. This sequence joins TRBV10-2 and TRBJ2-1; D gene uncertain. The germline gives CDR1 WSHSY, CDR2 SAAADI. The CDR3 spans 14 residues. The V end lost 0 bases, the J end lost 10 bases, and 13 bases lay between the germline ends. CDR3 in amino acids: CASSESPERLEQFF. CDR3 nucleotide sequence: TGCGCCAGCAGTGAGTCGCCTGAGAGATTGGAGCAGTTCTTC.

This chain uses TRBV7-9 with TRBJ1-1; TRBD1 might be the D (5 bases). This CDR3 is built from 13 residues. The germline V gene has CDR1 SEHNR and CDR2 FQNEAQ (reference sequence). Trimming cost V 5 bases and J 11 bases, with 18 bases left between them. CDR3 in DNA: TGTGCCAGCAGCCTCACAGGTGATGGTGAGGCTTTCTTT. Protein: CASSLTGDGEAFF.

The DNA for the CDR3 is TGTGCCAGCAGCCAAGATGGTGGGGCAGGAAATGAGCAGTTCTTC. This codes for CASSQDGGAGNEQFF. The chain has TRBV4-2 and TRBJ2-1, with D perhaps TRBD1 (5 bases). There are 15 residues in the CDR3. The germline V gene has CDR1 LGHNA and CDR2 YNFKEQ. Trimming removed 0 bases at V and 7 bases at J, with 13 bases between.

The chain uses TRBV7-8 and TRBJ1-5; 7 bases fit TRBD1. Germline CDR1 reads SGHVS; CDR2 reads FQNEAQ. This CDR3 spans 17 amino acids. Losses at the gene ends were 1 base for V and 0 bases for J; bases not matched to a gene: 6. This CDR3 is CASSLGMGTDSNQPQHF. The CDR3 nucleotides read TGTGCCAGCAGCTTAGGTATGGGGACAGATAGCAATCAGCCCCAGCATTTT.

The gene calls are TRBV6-1 and TRBJ1-5; D uncertain. V was cut by 7 bases and J by 0 bases, with 4 bases left in between. This CDR3 spans 12 amino acids. Germline assignment: CDR1 MNHNS and CDR2 SASEGT. The chain's CDR3 is CASIYSNQPQHF. DNA of the CDR3: TGTGCCAGCATTTATAGCAATCAGCCCCAGCATTTT.

The CDR3 region has the DNA TGTGCCAGCAGACAGGGGGCCGTAAACACCATATATTTT. Translating gives CASRQGAVNTIYF. The chain joins TRBV7-2 to TRBJ1-3; 9 nucleotides align to TRBD1. This CDR3 is 13 amino acids long. CDR1 and CDR2 (germline): SGHTA, FQGNSA. The ends lost 6 bases at V and 6 bases at J; junction bases unmatched: 3.

The gene calls are TRBV19 and TRBJ2-2, with 9 bases aligning to TRBD2. Germline V gene lookup returns CDR1 LNHDA and CDR2 SQIVND (reference sequence). The V and J ends lost 8 bases and 5 bases, in that order; junction bases with no gene match: 9. The CDR3 has 15 amino acids. CDR3 sequence: CASLVAGEETGELFF. CDR3 sequence (DNA): TGTGCCAGTCTAGTAGCGGGAGAGGAAACCGGGGAGCTGTTTTTT.

The V gene is TRBV5-1, the J gene TRBJ2-7; 7 bases match TRBD2. J lost 1 base, V lost 0 bases, and 4 bases had no gene match. The CDR3 consists of 15 residues. CDR1 is SGHRS, CDR2 YFSETQ, per germline. The CDR3: CASSLDLAVSYEQYF. CDR3 sequence (DNA): TGCGCCAGCAGCTTGGACCTAGCGGTTTCCTACGAGCAGTACTTC.

DNA of the CDR3: TGTGCCAGTAGTATAGGTCAGGGCTCATTCTATGGCTACACCTTC. It translates to CASSIGQGSFYGYTF. The chain has TRBV19 and TRBJ1-2, with D perhaps TRBD1 (5 bases). CDR3 length: 15 residues. CDR1 is LNHDA and CDR2 is SQIVND in the germline V gene (reference sequence). V shed 1 base and J shed 4 bases, with 13 bases lying between them.

The genes are TRBV28 and TRBJ2-2; unclear D gene. The CDR3 runs to 16 residues. Between the trimmed V and J ends, which lost 1 base and 0 bases, there was a span of 9 bases. Germline V gene data show CDR1 as MDHEN and CDR2 as SYDVKM. CDR3 bases: TGTGCCAGCAGTTTATTGTTTAGAGCGAACACCGGGGAGCTGTTTTTT. Translating gives CASSLLFRANTGELFF. The complete variable domain, with remaining parts taken from reference TRBV28 and TRBJ2-2, reads DVKVTQSSRYLVKRTGEKVFLECVQDMDHENMFWYRQDPGLGLRLIYFSYDVKMKEKGDIPEGYSVSREKKERFSLILESASTNQTSMYLCASSLLFRANTGELFFGEGSRLTVL.

The chain joins TRBV27 to TRBJ2-5; tentative D call: TRBD2 (5 bases). Germline V gene sequence: CDR1 MNHEY, CDR2 SMNVEV (reference sequence). V lost 2 bases and J 2 bases, leaving 15 bases between the germline ends. This CDR3 has 16 residues. DNA of the CDR3: TGTGCCAGCAGTTTAGGCTCCGGGATCCCTCAAGAGACCCAGTACTTC. As protein: CASSLGSGIPQETQYF.

This clone showed up just a few times. V and J are TRBV7-2 and TRBJ2-1; no reliable D call. The germline V gene encodes CDR1 SGHTA and CDR2 FQGNSA. The CDR3 extends over 14 amino acids. V lost 5 bases and J lost 8, with 16 bases in between. Here the CDR3 DNA reads TGTGCCAGCAGCGCATGGTCGGGTAGTGATGAGCAGTTCTTC. Its protein is CASSAWSGSDEQFF.

The chain joins TRBV19 to TRBJ1-1, with TRBD1 as a possible D gene (6 bases). The germline V gene encodes CDR1 LNHDA and CDR2 SQIVND (reference sequence). The CDR3 runs to 13 residues. Deletions cut 10 bases from V and 4 bases from J, with 16 bases between. CDR3: CAIPDRFPTEAFF. Written as DNA, the CDR3 is TGTGCCATCCCGGACAGATTTCCCACTGAAGCTTTCTTT.

The chain carries TRBV2 and TRBJ1-4; the D gene is possibly TRBD1 (5 bases). Germline V gene lookup returns CDR1 SNHLY and CDR2 FYNNEI. The CDR3 extends over 17 amino acids. The V end lost 7 bases, the J end lost 2 bases, and 20 bases lay between the germline ends. The CDR3 DNA reads as TGTGCCAGCACCATAACCTTGGGGGGTGTGACTAATGAAAAACTGTTTTTT. Its protein is CASTITLGGVTNEKLFF.

The chain is built from TRBV7-2 and TRBJ2-7, with a tentative D call TRBD1 (6 bases). This CDR3 is 14 amino acids long. The V gene lost 0 bases and the J gene lost 6 bases, with 12 bases spanning the gap. Germline assignment: CDR1 SGHTA and CDR2 FQGNSA. The CDR3 protein is CASSLAWGPAEQYF. In nucleotides, the CDR3 is TGTGCCAGCAGCTTAGCTTGGGGGCCCGCCGAGCAGTACTTC.

This clone has only one observation. CDR3 protein: CASSEWKISSDQPQHF. The CDR3 nucleotides are TGTGCCAGCAGTGAATGGAAAATATCAAGCGATCAGCCCCAGCATTTT. The V call is TRBV6-1, the J call TRBJ1-5; D is uncertain. The germline gives CDR1 MNHNS, CDR2 SASEGT. The ends were cut back, 2 bases at V and 5 bases at J, with 16 bases in the middle. The CDR3 runs 16 residues.

The rearrangement joins TRBV7-9 to TRBJ2-3; D is possibly TRBD2 (5 bases). The CDR3 totals 14 residues. Germline V lookup: CDR1 SEHNR, CDR2 FQNEAQ (reference sequence). Deletions cut 2 bases from V and 0 bases from J, with 6 bases between. The CDR3: CASSLQRSTDTQYF. The CDR3 region has the DNA TGTGCCAGCAGCTTACAGCGGAGCACAGATACGCAGTATTTT.

The chain carries TRBV28 and TRBJ1-2; D is unclear. The length of the CDR3 is 12 residues. V lost 7 bases to trimming and J lost 4 bases, with 10 bases between them. Per the germline V gene, CDR1 is MDHEN and CDR2 is SYDVKM. CDR3 nucleotides: TGTGCCAGCATGGGCGGCACCTATGGCTACACCTTC. This codes for CASMGGTYGYTF.

The rearrangement links TRBV5-1 to TRBJ1-4; 8 nucleotides agree with TRBD1. This CDR3 contains 14 residues. Germline V gene sequence: CDR1 SGHRS, CDR2 YFSETQ. J lost 8 bases, V lost 1 base, and 4 bases had no gene match. The CDR3 sequence: CASSLTGGREKLFF. The CDR3 coding sequence is TGCGCCAGCAGCTTGACAGGGGGTCGGGAAAAACTGTTTTTT.

The V gene is TRBV7-9, the J gene TRBJ2-5, with 8 bases matching TRBD2. With 3 bases clipped from V and 2 bases from J, the junction kept 5 bases outside the gene matches. Germline CDR1 SEHNR, CDR2 FQNEAQ (reference sequence). The CDR3 loop spans 15 amino acids. The CDR3 region is CASSFAGGRQETQYF. Here the CDR3 DNA reads TGTGCCAGCAGCTTTGCGGGAGGTCGTCAAGAGACCCAGTACTTC.

The chain joins TRBV28 to TRBJ2-5; D call uncertain. Looked up from germline, CDR1 is MDHEN and CDR2 is SYDVKM. V was cut by 2 bases and J by 5 bases, with 9 bases left in between. The CDR3 sequence is 13 residues long. Here the CDR3 reads CASSLEPEETQYF. In DNA, the CDR3 is TGTGCCAGCAGTTTAGAGCCTGAGGAGACCCAGTACTTC.

This clone showed up just once. V usage is TRBV30 and J usage is TRBJ1-2; 9 nucleotides match TRBD1. The length of the CDR3 is 15 residues. CDR1 GTSNPN and CDR2 SVGIG come from the germline V gene (reference sequence). V was clipped by 2 bases and J by 6 bases; unmatched bases: 10. As DNA, the CDR3 is TGTGCCTGGAGTCCCCTTGGTACAGGGGGCAATGGCTACACCTTC. Translation gives CAWSPLGTGGNGYTF.

The J gene is TRBJ1-1, the V gene TRBV28; no clear D gene. Trimming removed 8 bases at V and 0 bases at J, with 10 bases between. The V gene's germline CDR1 is MDHEN and CDR2 SYDVKM. The CDR3 has 13 residues. CDR3 amino acids: CASGAVVNTEAFF. The CDR3, as DNA: TGTGCCAGCGGCGCGGTAGTGAACACTGAAGCTTTCTTT. Complete variable domain (other parts from reference TRBV28 and TRBJ1-1): DVKVTQSSRYLVKRTGEKVFLECVQDMDHENMFWYRQDPGLGLRLIYFSYDVKMKEKGDIPEGYSVSREKKERFSLILESASTNQTSMYLCASGAVVNTEAFFGQGTRLTVV.

The chain is built from TRBV2 and TRBJ1-5, with a possible D match to TRBD1 (6 bases). This CDR3 has 12 residues. The V gene lost 4 bases and the J gene lost 8 bases, with 9 bases spanning the gap. CDR1 is SNHLY, CDR2 FYNNEI, per germline. In DNA, the CDR3 is TGTGCCAGCAGTGGGGGGCGCAAGCCCCAGCATTTT. It translates to CASSGGRKPQHF.

The chain recombines TRBV5-1 with TRBJ2-2; D ambiguous. The CDR3 spans 15 residues. Germline CDR1 and CDR2: SGHRS and YFSETQ. V was cut by 0 bases and J by 5 bases, with 11 bases left in between. The CDR3 sequence: CASSLGTFETGELFF. The CDR3 DNA reads TGCGCCAGCAGCTTGGGAACCTTTGAGACCGGGGAGCTGTTTTTT.

This clone was found once. This sequence joins TRBV9 and TRBJ2-2, with 10 bases fitting TRBD1. CDR1 is SGDLS and CDR2 is YYNGEE in the germline V gene. The CDR3 sequence is 17 residues long. The V segment lost 2 bases and the J segment 4 bases; nucleotides outside the gene matches: 8. CDR3 in amino acids: CASSVVWTGGSTGELFF. CDR3 bases: TGTGCCAGCAGCGTGGTCTGGACAGGGGGTAGCACCGGGGAGCTGTTTTTT.